Listed below are T cell receptor beta chains from one sample, sequenced in a study of identical twins. TCRdb ran MiXCR on the 5' RACE reads and lists one entry per CDR3 protein. The repertoire holds roughly 720,000 distinct CDR3 sequences, with about 20% as singletons. The sample was also linked to a second study, of T cells expressing NK-cell markers.

The sequenced sample consisted of PBMCs. The receptors originated from a woman younger than 30 in good health. Each CDR3 is given with its conserved first and last residue. The D gene is left open where the match is weak. Not every row has a clone size; where given, it reads once, few, many or a size class.

TRBV20-1	.	TRBJ2-3	.	TGCAGTGCTAGAGATCAGGGGAGCACAGATACGCAGTATTTT	CSARDQGSTDTQYF
TRBV7-9	.	TRBJ2-1	few	TGTGCCAGCAACGAAGTATACAATGAGCAGTTCTTC	CASNEVYNEQFF
TRBV6-5	.	TRBJ2-1	.	TGTGCCAGCAGTTCTAAGAGGGTAAGGCAGGGTCCCAATGAGCAGTTCTTC	CASSSKRVRQGPNEQFF
TRBV12-3/TRBV12-4	TRBD1	TRBJ1-2	.	TGTGCCAGCACACATACGACCCACCGACAGGGATATGGCTACACCTTC	CASTHTTHRQGYGYTF
TRBV5-1	.	TRBJ2-7	few	TGCGCCAGCAGCCCTTCCGCAGCGCAAAGGAACGAGCAGTACTTC	CASSPSAAQRNEQYF
TRBV10-3	.	TRBJ2-5	.	TGTGCCATCAGTGAGTCGGAGAGGGAGGTAGAGACCCAGTACTTC	CAISESEREVETQYF
TRBV20-1	.	TRBJ2-2	.	TGCAGTGCTTACAGGGACACCGGGGAGCTGTTTTTT	CSAYRDTGELFF
TRBV20-1	TRBD2	TRBJ2-3	many	TGCAGTGCTACGCTCGTCGGACTAGCGGGTCACACAGATACGCAGTATTTT	CSATLVGLAGHTDTQYF
TRBV12-3/TRBV12-4	TRBD1	TRBJ1-3	few	TGTGCCAGCACCAAGGGACAGGGGGTAAACACCATATATTTT	CASTKGQGVNTIYF
TRBV12-3/TRBV12-4	.	TRBJ2-1	few	TGTGCCAGCAGTATAGGGTACGGGCAGCAGTTCTTC	CASSIGYGQQFF
TRBV6-1	.	TRBJ1-3	.	TGTGCCAGCAGGCTGACAGTCTCTGGAAACACCATATATTTT	CASRLTVSGNTIYF
TRBV7-2	.	TRBJ2-1	many	TGTGCCAGCAGCTTAGAGGTCGGTAGGGACGAGCAGTTCTTC	CASSLEVGRDEQFF
TRBV4-2	.	TRBJ1-2	.	TGTGCCAGCAGCCAAGATGATGGCTACACCTTC	CASSQDDGYTF
TRBV7-9	.	TRBJ1-3	.	TGTGCCAGCAGCTTAGTTAGGGTCTCTGGAAACACCATATATTTT	CASSLVRVSGNTIYF
TRBV12-3/TRBV12-4	.	TRBJ2-1	many	TGTGCCAGCAGTTTGACGGGCTCCTACAATGAGCAGTTCTTC	CASSLTGSYNEQFF
TRBV7-8	.	TRBJ1-1	.	TGTGCCAGCTCGACAGTCCTCACTGAAGCTTTCTTT	CASSTVLTEAFF
TRBV9	TRBD2	TRBJ2-1	few	TGTGCCAGCAGCCCCTGGACTAGCGGGAGGGCCCTCAATGAGCAGTTCTTC	CASSPWTSGRALNEQFF
TRBV5-1	.	TRBJ1-4	.	TGCGCCAGCAGCTTAGGGATAAGGAGGGAAAAACTGTTTTTT	CASSLGIRREKLFF
TRBV20-1	.	TRBJ2-1	.	TGCAGTGCGTTATATTCGGGAGTGGGAGGGCAGTTCTTC	CSALYSGVGGQFF